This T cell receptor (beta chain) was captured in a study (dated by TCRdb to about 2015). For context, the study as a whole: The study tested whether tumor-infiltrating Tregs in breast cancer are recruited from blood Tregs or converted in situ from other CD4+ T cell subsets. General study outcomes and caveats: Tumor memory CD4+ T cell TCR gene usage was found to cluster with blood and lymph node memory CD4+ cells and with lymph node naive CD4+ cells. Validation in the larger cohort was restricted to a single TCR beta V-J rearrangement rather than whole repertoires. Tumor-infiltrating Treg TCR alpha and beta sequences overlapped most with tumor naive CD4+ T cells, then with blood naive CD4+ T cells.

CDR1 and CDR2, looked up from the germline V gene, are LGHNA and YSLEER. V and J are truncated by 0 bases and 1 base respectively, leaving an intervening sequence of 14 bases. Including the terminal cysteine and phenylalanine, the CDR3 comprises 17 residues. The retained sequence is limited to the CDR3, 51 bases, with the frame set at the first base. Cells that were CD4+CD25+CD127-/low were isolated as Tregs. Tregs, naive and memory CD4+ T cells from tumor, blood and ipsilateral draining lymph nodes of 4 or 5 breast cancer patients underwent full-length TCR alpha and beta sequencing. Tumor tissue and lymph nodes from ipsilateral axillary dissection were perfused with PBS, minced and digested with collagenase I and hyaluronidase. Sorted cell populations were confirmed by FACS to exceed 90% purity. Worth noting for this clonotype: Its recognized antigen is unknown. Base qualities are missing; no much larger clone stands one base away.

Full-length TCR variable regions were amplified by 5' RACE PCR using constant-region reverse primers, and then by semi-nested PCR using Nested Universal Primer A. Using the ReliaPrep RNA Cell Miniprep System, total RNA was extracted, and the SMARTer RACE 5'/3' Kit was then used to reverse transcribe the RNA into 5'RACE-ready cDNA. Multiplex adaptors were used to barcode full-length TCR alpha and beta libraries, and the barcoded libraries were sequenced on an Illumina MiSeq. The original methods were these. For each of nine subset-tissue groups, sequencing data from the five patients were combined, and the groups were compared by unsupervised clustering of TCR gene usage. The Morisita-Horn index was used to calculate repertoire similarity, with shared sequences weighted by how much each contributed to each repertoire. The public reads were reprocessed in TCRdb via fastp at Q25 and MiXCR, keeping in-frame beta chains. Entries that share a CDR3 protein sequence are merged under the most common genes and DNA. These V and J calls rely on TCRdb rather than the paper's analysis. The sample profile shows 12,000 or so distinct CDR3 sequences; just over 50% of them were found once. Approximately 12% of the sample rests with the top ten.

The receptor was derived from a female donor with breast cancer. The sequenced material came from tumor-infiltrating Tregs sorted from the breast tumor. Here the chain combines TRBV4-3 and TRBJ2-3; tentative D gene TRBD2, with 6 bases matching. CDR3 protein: CASSQEPPGLGTDTQYF. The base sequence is TGCGCCAGCAGCCAAGAACCCCCGGGACTTGGCACAGATACGCAGTATTTT.